The 22 T cell receptor beta chains below come from one sample, sequenced in a study of CD8+ T cells in alopecia areata. cDNA prepared by RNA extraction and subsequent reverse transcription served as the template for sequencing. The repertoire was sequenced with immunoSEQ multiplex PCR; TCRdb's copy has only in-frame clones and lacks some. The top ten clones hold over 3% of a sample with over 150,000 clones, about 60% of them seen once. As for treatment: oral pan-JAK inhibitor, 5-10 mg twice daily. The sequences come from CD4+ T cells sorted from blood, collected at week 4, from a patient treated with tofacitinib. The receptors stem from a human donor with alopecia areata.

V and J are TRBV2 and TRBJ2-5; no clear D. The CDR3 has 13 amino acids. From germline, CDR1 is SNHLY and CDR2 FYNNEI. V lost 4 bases and J 5 bases, leaving 11 bases between the germline ends. The CDR3 DNA sequence: TGTGCCAGCAGTGTTCGAACTCGGGAGACCCAGTACTTC. It translates to CASSVRTRETQYF.

The chain recombines TRBV30 with TRBJ2-3; a weak D match, TRBD2 (5 bases). The CDR3 runs 16 residues. With 0 bases removed from V and 1 base from J, the gap between germline ends came to 14 bases. The germline gives CDR1 GTSNPN, CDR2 SVGIG (reference sequence). Here the CDR3 DNA reads TGTGCCTGGAGTGTACGTCCGAGGGCGCGCACAGATACGCAGTATTTT. Protein product: CAWSVRPRARTDTQYF.

Note on this clone: Distinct nucleotide sequences in the sample also encode this CDR3. The chain is built from TRBV11-2 and TRBJ2-3, with a weak D call TRBD1 (6 bases). V was trimmed by 3 bases and J by 2 bases, leaving 9 bases between them. CDR3 length equals 14 residues. Germline V gives CDR1 SGHAT, CDR2 FQNNGV. In DNA, the CDR3 is TGTGCCAGCAGCTTGGGGGCATCCACAGATACGCAGTATTTT. Translation: CASSLGASTDTQYF.

The J gene is TRBJ2-5, the V gene TRBV2, with D possibly TRBD2 on 6 matching bases. Germline values: CDR1 SNHLY, CDR2 FYNNEI. Trimming stripped 6 bases from V and 4 bases from J, with 15 bases between. This CDR3 region has 14 residues. The CDR3, as DNA: TGTGCCAGCAGCGTCACGGGGGTGGGAGAGACCCAGTACTTC. Protein: CASSVTGVGETQYF.

The chain employs TRBV9 and TRBJ2-3; a weak D match, TRBD2 (6 bases). From germline, CDR1 is SGDLS and CDR2 YYNGEE. CDR3 length: 12 amino acids. V was cut by 2 bases and J by 10 bases, with 11 bases left in between. CDR3 nucleotides: TGTGCCAGCAGCGTTGGAAGGGAGGCGCAGTATTTT. Amino acid sequence: CASSVGREAQYF.

The V gene is TRBV9, the J gene TRBJ1-2; 9 bases match TRBD1. Trimming at V came to 4 bases and at J to 7 bases, leaving 8 bases not matched to a gene. This CDR3 is built from 14 residues. The germline V gene has CDR1 SGDLS and CDR2 YYNGEE. The CDR3 DNA follows: TGTGCCAGCAGCCCCGGACAGGGGTTCGGTGGCTACACCTTC. This gives the protein CASSPGQGFGGYTF.

This chain joins TRBV29-1 and TRBJ1-1; maybe TRBD1 (6 bases). V gave up 4 bases and J gave up 2 bases, with 11 bases separating them. The CDR3 sequence is 13 residues long. Per the germline V gene, CDR1 is SQVTM and CDR2 is ANQGSEA. CDR3 in amino acids: CSVGSGGNTEAFF. DNA of the CDR3: TGCAGCGTTGGGTCGGGGGGCAACACTGAAGCTTTCTTT.

The chain has TRBV30 and TRBJ1-1; possibly TRBD1 for D (6 bases). The CDR3 has 12 residues. Trimming removed 2 bases at V and 11 bases at J, with 15 bases between. Germline V gene data show CDR1 as GTSNPN and CDR2 as SVGIG (reference sequence). The CDR3 loop is CAWSPDRLLAFF. The CDR3 nucleotides read TGTGCCTGGAGTCCCGACAGGTTGCTGGCTTTCTTT. The whole variable domain, filled in from reference TRBV30 and TRBJ1-1, reads SQTIHQWPATLVQPVGSPLSLECTVEGTSNPNLYWYRQAAGRGLQLLFYSVGIGQISSEVPQNLSASRPQDRQFILSSKKLLLSDSGFYLCAWSPDRLLAFFGQGTRLTVV.

V gene TRBV2 combines with J gene TRBJ2-7; D call uncertain. V was pared by 8 bases and J by 4 bases, with 12 bases between. There are 12 residues in the CDR3. Germline loops: CDR1 SNHLY, CDR2 FYNNEI. CDR3 amino acids: CASGSYSYEQYF. In nucleotides, the CDR3 is TGTGCCAGCGGTAGTTACTCTTACGAGCAGTACTTC.

This clone was seen a single time. CDR3 in DNA: TGCGGGGGCAGGGGTGGATCAGAGACCCAGTACTTC. It encodes CGGRGGSETQYF. The chain couples TRBV29-1 to TRBJ2-5; D is possibly TRBD1 (6 bases). The CDR3 is 12 residues long. Germline V gene lookup returns CDR1 SQVTM and CDR2 ANQGSEA.

The chain couples TRBV15 to TRBJ2-1, with a possible D match to TRBD2 (6 bases). The CDR3 covers 14 residues. V was clipped by 11 bases and J by 2 bases, with 16 bases between them. Per germline, CDR1 LNHNV and CDR2 YYDKDF (reference sequence). The CDR3 spells CAPRERGTYNEQFF. CDR3 sequence (DNA): TGTGCCCCCCGGGAGAGGGGAACCTACAATGAGCAGTTCTTC.

The V and J genes are TRBV30 and TRBJ1-1; D ambiguous. The germline CDR1 and CDR2 sequences are GTSNPN and SVGIG (reference sequence). V lost 0 bases and J 6 bases, leaving 5 bases between the germline ends. The CDR3 is made up of 11 amino acids. CDR3 DNA sequence: TGTGCCTGGAGTGTAGTCTCTGAAGCTTTCTTT. The encoded protein is CAWSVVSEAFF.

This clone has only a few counts. V usage is TRBV6-5 and J usage is TRBJ1-1; 9 bases fit TRBD1. This CDR3 is built from 14 residues. V was clipped by 5 bases and J by 5 bases; unmatched bases: 6. CDR1 is MNHEY and CDR2 is SVGAGI in the germline V gene. CDR3 DNA sequence: TGTGCCAGCAGTCAACGGGACAGGGAAACTGAAGCTTTCTTT. Amino acid sequence: CASSQRDRETEAFF.

The chain is built from TRBV27 and TRBJ1-2; 12 bases line up with TRBD1. Germline V gene sequence: CDR1 MNHEY, CDR2 SMNVEV (reference sequence). The CDR3 consists of 13 residues. Germline trimming cut 6 bases from V and 7 bases from J; bases unmatched to any gene: 3. The CDR3 protein is CASRRDRGPGYTF. In DNA form, the CDR3 reads TGTGCCAGCAGACGGGACAGGGGGCCTGGCTACACCTTC.

This chain joins TRBV18 and TRBJ2-2, with a tentative D call TRBD2 (5 bases). Trimming took 8 bases from V and 1 from J, leaving 17 bases between them. The CDR3 has 16 residues. Germline CDR1 and CDR2: KGHSH and LQKENI. The CDR3: CASTPGNLVNTGELFF. The CDR3, as DNA: TGTGCCAGCACGCCGGGAAACCTTGTGAACACCGGGGAGCTGTTTTTT.

The chain couples TRBV19 to TRBJ2-2; 8 bases map to TRBD1. Looked up from germline, CDR1 is LNHDA and CDR2 is SQIVND (reference sequence). This CDR3 is 15 amino acids long. V was pared by 7 bases and J by 5 bases, with 9 bases of the junction left unmatched. The CDR3 DNA reads TGTGCCAGTAACGATCGGACAGGGTGGACCGGGGAGCTGTTTTTT. Translation gives CASNDRTGWTGELFF.

The V and J genes are TRBV18 and TRBJ1-2; TRBD1 matches 7 bases. The ends lost 4 bases at V and 8 bases at J; junction bases unmatched: 13. The V gene's germline CDR1 is KGHSH and CDR2 LQKENI. The CDR3 extends over 15 amino acids. The CDR3 loop reads CASSLGPEYRGGYTF. The DNA of the CDR3 is TGTGCCAGCTCACTAGGCCCTGAGTACAGGGGAGGCTACACCTTC.

V usage is TRBV30 and J usage is TRBJ1-2; possibly TRBD1 for D (5 bases). V was trimmed by 2 bases and J by 4 bases, leaving 11 bases between them. CDR1 and CDR2 (germline): GTSNPN, SVGIG (reference sequence). This CDR3 has 13 residues. CDR3 sequence (DNA): TGTGCCTGGAGTCCGACAGCGCTCTATGGCTACACCTTC. It is translated as CAWSPTALYGYTF. The complete variable domain, with remaining parts taken from reference TRBV30 and TRBJ1-2, reads SQTIHQWPATLVQPVGSPLSLECTVEGTSNPNLYWYRQAAGRGLQLLFYSVGIGQISSEVPQNLSASRPQDRQFILSSKKLLLSDSGFYLCAWSPTALYGYTFGSGTRLTVV.

V gene TRBV20-1 combines with J gene TRBJ1-1; no reliable D call. Germline V CDR1 and CDR2: DFQATT, SNEGSKA (reference sequence). V lost 7 bases and J 1 base, leaving 7 bases between the germline ends. The CDR3 length is 11 residues. The CDR3 is CSVSGNTEAFF. The CDR3 DNA reads as TGCAGTGTCTCAGGGAACACTGAAGCTTTCTTT.

Comment on this clone: One junction end does not reproduce the germline sequence, and a read error may be involved. The V gene is TRBV20-1, the J gene TRBJ2-5; the D is unclear. Germline V gene lookup returns CDR1 DFQATT and CDR2 SNEGSKA (reference sequence). The CDR3 contains 11 residues. This chain's CDR3 is CSASISETQYF. CDR3 DNA sequence: TGCAGCGCTAGTATATCGGAGACCCAGTACTTC.

This clone was seen once. The genes are TRBV5-1 and TRBJ1-1, with D hard to call. The germline V gene encodes CDR1 SGHRS and CDR2 YFSETQ. V gave up 4 bases and J gave up 2 bases, with 6 bases separating them. CDR3 size: 12 residues. The CDR3 nucleotides are TGCGCCAGCAGCCATGGTAACACTGAAGCTTTCTTT. Translated, it gives CASSHGNTEAFF.

The gene calls are TRBV6-5 and TRBJ1-6; 12 positions agree with TRBD1. This CDR3 has 16 residues. Germline CDR1 reads MNHEY; CDR2 reads SVGAGI. The junction had 3 bases not matched to a gene; V was cut back by 2 bases and J by 7 bases. CDR3 sequence: CASSYGTGGMNSPLHF. The CDR3 region has the DNA TGTGCCAGCAGTTACGGGACAGGGGGCATGAATTCACCCCTCCACTTT.